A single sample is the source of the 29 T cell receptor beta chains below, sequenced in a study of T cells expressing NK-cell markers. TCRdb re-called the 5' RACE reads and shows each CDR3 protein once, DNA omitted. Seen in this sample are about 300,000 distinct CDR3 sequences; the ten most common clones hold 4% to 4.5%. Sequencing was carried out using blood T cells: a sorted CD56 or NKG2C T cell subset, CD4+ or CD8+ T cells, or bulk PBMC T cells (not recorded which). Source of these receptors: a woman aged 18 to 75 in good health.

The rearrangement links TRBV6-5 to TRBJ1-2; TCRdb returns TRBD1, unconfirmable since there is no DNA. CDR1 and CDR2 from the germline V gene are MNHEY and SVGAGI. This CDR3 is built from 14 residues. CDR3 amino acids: CASSYSRGPYGYTF.

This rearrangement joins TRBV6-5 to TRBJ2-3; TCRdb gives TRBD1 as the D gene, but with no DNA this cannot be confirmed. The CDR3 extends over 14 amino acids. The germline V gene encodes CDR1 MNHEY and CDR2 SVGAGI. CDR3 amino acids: CASSWRGVQDTQYF.

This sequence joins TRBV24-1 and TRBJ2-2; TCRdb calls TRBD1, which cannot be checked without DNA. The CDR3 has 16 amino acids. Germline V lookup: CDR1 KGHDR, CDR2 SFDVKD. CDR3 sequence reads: CATSGVRTQNTGELFF.

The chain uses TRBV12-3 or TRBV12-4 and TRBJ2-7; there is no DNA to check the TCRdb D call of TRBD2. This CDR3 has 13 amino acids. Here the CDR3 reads CASSLHGGGEQYF.

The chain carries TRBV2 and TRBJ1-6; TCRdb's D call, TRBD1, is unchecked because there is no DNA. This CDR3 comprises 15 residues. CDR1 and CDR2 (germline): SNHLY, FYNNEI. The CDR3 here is CASRPDRGRRSPLHF.

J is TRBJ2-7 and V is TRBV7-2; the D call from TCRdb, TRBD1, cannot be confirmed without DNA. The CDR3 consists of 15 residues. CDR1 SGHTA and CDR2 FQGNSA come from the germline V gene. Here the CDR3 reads CASSLAPGPSYEQYF.

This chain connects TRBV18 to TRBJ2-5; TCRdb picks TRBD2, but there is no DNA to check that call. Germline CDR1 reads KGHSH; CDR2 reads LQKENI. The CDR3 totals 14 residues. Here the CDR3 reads CASSPRRGGETQYF.

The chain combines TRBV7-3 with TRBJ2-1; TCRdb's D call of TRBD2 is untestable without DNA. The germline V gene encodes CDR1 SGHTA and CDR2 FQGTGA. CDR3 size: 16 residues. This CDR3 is CASSPKGLAGGVEQFF.

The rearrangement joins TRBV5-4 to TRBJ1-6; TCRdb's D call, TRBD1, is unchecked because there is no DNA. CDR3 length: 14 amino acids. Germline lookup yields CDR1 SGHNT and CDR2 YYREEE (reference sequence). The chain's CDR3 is CASSLDRGFSPLHF.

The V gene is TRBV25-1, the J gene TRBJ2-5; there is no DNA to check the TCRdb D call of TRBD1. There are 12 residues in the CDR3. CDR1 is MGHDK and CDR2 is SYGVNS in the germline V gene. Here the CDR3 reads CATSGAGETQYF.

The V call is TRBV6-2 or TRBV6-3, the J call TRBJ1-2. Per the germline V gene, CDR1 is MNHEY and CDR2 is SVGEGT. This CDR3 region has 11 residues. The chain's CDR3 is CASSYGYGYTF.

CDR3 region: CASSTPGLPKGNEQFF. This sequence joins TRBV4-2 and TRBJ2-1; TCRdb lists TRBD2, though no DNA is available to test this call. Germline assignment: CDR1 LGHNA and CDR2 YNFKEQ. The CDR3 runs 16 residues.

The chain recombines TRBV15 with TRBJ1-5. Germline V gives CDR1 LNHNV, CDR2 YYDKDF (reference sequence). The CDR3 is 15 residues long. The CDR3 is CATSREAESNQPQHF.

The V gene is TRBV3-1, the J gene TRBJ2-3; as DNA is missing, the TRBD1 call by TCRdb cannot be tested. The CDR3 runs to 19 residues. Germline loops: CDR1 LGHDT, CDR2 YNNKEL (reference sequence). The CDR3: CASSPGGPGQGGVRDTQYF.

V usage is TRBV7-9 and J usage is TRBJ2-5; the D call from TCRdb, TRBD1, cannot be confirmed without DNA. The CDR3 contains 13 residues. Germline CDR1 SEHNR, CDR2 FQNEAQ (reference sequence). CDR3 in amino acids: CASSLDRAETQYF.

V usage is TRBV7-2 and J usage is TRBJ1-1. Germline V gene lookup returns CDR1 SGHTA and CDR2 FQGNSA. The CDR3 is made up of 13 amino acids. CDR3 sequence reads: CASSLLVSAEAFF.

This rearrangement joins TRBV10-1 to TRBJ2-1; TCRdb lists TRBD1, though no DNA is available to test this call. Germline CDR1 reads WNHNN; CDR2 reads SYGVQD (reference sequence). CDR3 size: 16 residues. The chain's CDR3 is CASSEGTGGLREEQFF.

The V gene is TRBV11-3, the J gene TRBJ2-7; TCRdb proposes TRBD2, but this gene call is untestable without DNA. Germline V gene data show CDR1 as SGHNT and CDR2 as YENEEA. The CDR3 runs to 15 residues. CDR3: CASSSRAGGFDEQYF.

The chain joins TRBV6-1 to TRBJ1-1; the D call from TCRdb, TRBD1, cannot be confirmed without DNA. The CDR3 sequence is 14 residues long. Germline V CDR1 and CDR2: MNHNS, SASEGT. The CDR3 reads CASSPTRGVTEAFF.

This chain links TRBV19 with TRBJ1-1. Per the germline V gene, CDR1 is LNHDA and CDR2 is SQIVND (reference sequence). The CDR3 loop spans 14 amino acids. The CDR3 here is CASSGGVPDTEAFF.

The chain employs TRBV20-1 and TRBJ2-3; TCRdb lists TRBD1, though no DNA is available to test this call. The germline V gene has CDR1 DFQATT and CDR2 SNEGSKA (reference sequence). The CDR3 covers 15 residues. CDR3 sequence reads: CSARTGTVVADTQYF.

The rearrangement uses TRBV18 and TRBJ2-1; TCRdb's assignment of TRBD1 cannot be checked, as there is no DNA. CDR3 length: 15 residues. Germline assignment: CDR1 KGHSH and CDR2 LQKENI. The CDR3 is CASSWSWGSGNEQFF.

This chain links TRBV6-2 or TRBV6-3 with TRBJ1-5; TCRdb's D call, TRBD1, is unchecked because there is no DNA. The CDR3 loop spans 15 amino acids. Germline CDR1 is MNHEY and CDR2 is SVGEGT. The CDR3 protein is CASSSQGHSNQPQHF.

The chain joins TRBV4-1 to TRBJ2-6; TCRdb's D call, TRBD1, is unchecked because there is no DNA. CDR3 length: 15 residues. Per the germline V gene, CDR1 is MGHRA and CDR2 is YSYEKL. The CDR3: CASSQVRGGANVLTF.

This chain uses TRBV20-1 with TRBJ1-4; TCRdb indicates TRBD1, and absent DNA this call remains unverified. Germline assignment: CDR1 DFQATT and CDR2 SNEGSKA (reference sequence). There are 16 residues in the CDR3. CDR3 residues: CSAQNRGPKPNEKLFF.

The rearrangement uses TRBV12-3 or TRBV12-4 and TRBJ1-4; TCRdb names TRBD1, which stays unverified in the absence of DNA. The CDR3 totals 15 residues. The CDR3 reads CASSFGIGGNEKLFF.

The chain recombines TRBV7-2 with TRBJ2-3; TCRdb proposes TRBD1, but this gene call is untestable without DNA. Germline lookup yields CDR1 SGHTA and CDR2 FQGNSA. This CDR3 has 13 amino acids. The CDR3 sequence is CASSPQPPDTQYF. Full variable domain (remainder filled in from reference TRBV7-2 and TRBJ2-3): GAGVSQSPSNKVTEKGKDVELRCDPISGHTALYWYRQSLGQGLEFLIYFQGNSAPDKSGLPSDRFSAERTGGSVSTLTIQRTQQEDSAVYLCASSPQPPDTQYFGPGTRLTVL.

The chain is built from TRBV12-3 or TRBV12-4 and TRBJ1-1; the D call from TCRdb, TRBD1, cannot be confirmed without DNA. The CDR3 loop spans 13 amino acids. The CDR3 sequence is CASSDSQNTEAFF.

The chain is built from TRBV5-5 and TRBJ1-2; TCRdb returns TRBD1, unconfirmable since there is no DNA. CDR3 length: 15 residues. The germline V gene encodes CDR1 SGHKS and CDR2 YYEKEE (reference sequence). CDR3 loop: CASSLVGTGEDGYTF.